The 15 T cell receptor beta chains below all came from one sample that was sequenced in a study of CD8 T cells in Susac syndrome. Random hexamers primed reverse transcription of about 0.45 to 1 ug RNA. Using its own MiXCR run on the immunoSEQ multiplex PCR reads, TCRdb lists one record per CDR3 protein. The sample records about 70,000 distinct CDR3 sequences, approximately 95% being singletons. The sequenced sample was CD8+ T cells from PBMCs. The receptor source for this set is a human donor in good health.

The gene calls are TRBV29-1 and TRBJ1-1, with no clear D. Trimming took off 5 bases at V and 0 bases at J, with 10 bases between the two ends. Germline V gene lookup returns CDR1 SQVTM and CDR2 ANQGSEA. The CDR3 consists of 13 residues. The CDR3 spells CSVTTVMNTEAFF. The CDR3 coding sequence is TGCAGCGTTACAACTGTCATGAACACTGAAGCTTTCTTT.

The chain links TRBV29-1 to TRBJ2-1; D perhaps matches TRBD2 (6 bases). Germline CDR1 is SQVTM and CDR2 is ANQGSEA. The CDR3 is 14 residues long. V was shortened by 0 bases and J by 8 bases, with 14 bases between the two germline ends. The CDR3 DNA reads as TGCAGCGTTGAAGATTGGGGGACGGGGGATGAGCAGTTCTTC. Amino acids: CSVEDWGTGDEQFF.

The chain is built from TRBV6-2 or TRBV6-3 and TRBJ2-1; D is undetermined. V lost 6 bases and J 2 bases, leaving 17 bases between the germline ends. Germline V gene data show CDR1 as MNHEY and CDR2 as SVGEGT. This CDR3 spans 16 amino acids. CDR3 coding DNA: TGTGCCAGCAGCTCCCTTTTATCGGCCACCTACAATGAGCAGTTCTTC. Translated, it gives CASSSLLSATYNEQFF.

J is TRBJ2-2 and V is TRBV24-1; possible D gene TRBD1, 5 bases. The germline CDR1 and CDR2 sequences are KGHDR and SFDVKD. Between the trimmed V and J ends, which lost 5 bases and 1 base, there was a span of 13 bases. This CDR3 comprises 16 residues. CDR3 sequence: CATSVRDSLNTGELFF. CDR3 sequence (DNA): TGTGCCACCAGTGTCAGAGACAGCTTGAACACCGGGGAGCTGTTTTTT.

V gene TRBV3-1 combines with J gene TRBJ2-1; 9 bases are shared with TRBD2. This CDR3 is 17 amino acids long. With 0 bases clipped from V and 4 bases from J, the junction kept 7 bases outside the gene matches. Germline lookup yields CDR1 LGHDT and CDR2 YNNKEL (reference sequence). The CDR3 bases are TGTGCCAGCAGCCAAGAGAGCGGGGGGTGGTTGTACAATGAGCAGTTCTTC. As protein: CASSQESGGWLYNEQFF.

The chain recombines TRBV9 with TRBJ2-1; 9 positions agree with TRBD2. The CDR3 extends over 15 amino acids. V was pared by 4 bases and J by 7 bases, with 9 bases of the junction left unmatched. Germline lookup yields CDR1 SGDLS and CDR2 YYNGEE. The CDR3: CASSPRGGGGNEQFF. The CDR3 DNA is TGTGCCAGCAGCCCGCGGGGGGGAGGGGGGAATGAGCAGTTCTTC. Complete variable domain (other parts from reference TRBV9 and TRBJ2-1): DSGVTQTPKHLITATGQRVTLRCSPRSGDLSVYWYQQSLDQGLQFLIQYYNGEERAKGNILERFSAQQFPDLHSELNLSSLELGDSALYFCASSPRGGGGNEQFFGPGTRLTVL.

This rearrangement joins TRBV12-3 or TRBV12-4 to TRBJ2-1; the match to TRBD2 covers 9 bases. Trimming took 3 bases from V and 4 from J; bases not matched to a gene: 4. The CDR3 has 15 amino acids. Here the CDR3 reads CASSFPTSGYNEQFF. CDR3 in DNA: TGTGCCAGCAGTTTCCCGACTAGCGGATACAATGAGCAGTTCTTC.

The chain has TRBV5-1 and TRBJ1-1, with no clear D. The CDR3 covers 15 residues. V lost 5 bases to trimming and J lost 2 bases, with 16 bases between them. Per germline, CDR1 SGHRS and CDR2 YFSETQ. The CDR3 DNA reads TGCGCCAGCAGAGAAGGCAGATACGAAAACACTGAAGCTTTCTTT. It specifies CASREGRYENTEAFF.

The rearrangement links TRBV5-1 to TRBJ1-1, with D possibly TRBD1 on 6 matching bases. This CDR3 has 11 residues. With 4 bases removed from V and 8 bases from J, the gap between germline ends came to 9 bases. Looked up from germline, CDR1 is SGHRS and CDR2 is YFSETQ. The CDR3 DNA sequence: TGCGCCAGCAGCGCCGGACAGGAAGCTTTCTTT. The encoded protein is CASSAGQEAFF.

This rearrangement joins TRBV29-1 to TRBJ1-2, with 8 positions matching TRBD1. Germline lookup yields CDR1 SQVTM and CDR2 ANQGSEA. V lost 8 bases, J lost 6 bases, and 8 bases stayed unmatched. The CDR3 extends over 12 amino acids. For the CDR3, the DNA is TGCAGCTCGACCCAGGGGGCGGATGGCTACACCTTC. This codes for CSSTQGADGYTF.

The chain employs TRBV5-1 and TRBJ2-2; either TRBD1 or TRBD2 may fit D (6 bases each). V shed 4 bases and J shed 3 bases, with 16 bases lying between them. The CDR3 runs to 16 residues. Germline assignment: CDR1 SGHRS and CDR2 YFSETQ. As DNA, the CDR3 is TGCGCCAGCAGCCTGGCGTGGGGGGCCTACACCGGGGAGCTGTTTTTT. Its protein is CASSLAWGAYTGELFF. Full variable domain (remainder filled in from reference TRBV5-1 and TRBJ2-2): KAGVTQTPRYLIKTRGQQVTLSCSPISGHRSVSWYQQTPGQGLQFLFEYFSETQRNKGNFPGRFSGRQFSNSRSEMNVSTLELGDSALYLCASSLAWGAYTGELFFGEGSRLTVL.

The rearrangement uses TRBV5-6 and TRBJ2-5; 8 nucleotides line up with TRBD1. The CDR3 consists of 14 residues. Germline values: CDR1 SGHDT, CDR2 YYEEEE. V gave up 5 bases and J gave up 0 bases; unmatched junction bases: 3. CDR3 protein: CASRQDRDQETQYF. The CDR3 DNA is TGTGCCAGCAGACAGGACAGGGACCAAGAGACCCAGTACTTC.

This chain links TRBV5-4 with TRBJ1-4, with D hard to call. The germline V and J ends were trimmed by 2 bases and 6 bases, with 17 bases remaining between them. Looked up from germline, CDR1 is SGHNT and CDR2 is YYREEE (reference sequence). The CDR3 is 16 residues long. The CDR3 region has the DNA TGTGCCAGCAGCTTCTCGGCAGGCGGATCGTATGAAAAACTGTTTTTT. Amino acid sequence: CASSFSAGGSYEKLFF.

CDR3 sequence: CASSTSRDRGNSPLHF. The CDR3 DNA sequence: TGTGCCAGCAGCACATCCCGGGACAGGGGAAATTCACCCCTCCACTTT. The chain uses TRBV9 and TRBJ1-6; 10 bases align to TRBD1. Germline V CDR1 and CDR2: SGDLS, YYNGEE. There are 16 residues in the CDR3. The ends lost 4 bases at V and 7 bases at J; junction bases unmatched: 8.

The chain is built from TRBV5-6 and TRBJ2-7, with TRBD1 identical over 8 bases. V shed 5 bases, J shed 1 base, and the junction held 8 bases outside the gene matches. Germline V gene lookup returns CDR1 SGHDT and CDR2 YYEEEE. The CDR3 loop spans 15 amino acids. The CDR3 is CASRPGQGWSYEQYF. The DNA of the CDR3 is TGTGCCAGCAGGCCAGGACAGGGATGGTCCTACGAGCAGTACTTC.